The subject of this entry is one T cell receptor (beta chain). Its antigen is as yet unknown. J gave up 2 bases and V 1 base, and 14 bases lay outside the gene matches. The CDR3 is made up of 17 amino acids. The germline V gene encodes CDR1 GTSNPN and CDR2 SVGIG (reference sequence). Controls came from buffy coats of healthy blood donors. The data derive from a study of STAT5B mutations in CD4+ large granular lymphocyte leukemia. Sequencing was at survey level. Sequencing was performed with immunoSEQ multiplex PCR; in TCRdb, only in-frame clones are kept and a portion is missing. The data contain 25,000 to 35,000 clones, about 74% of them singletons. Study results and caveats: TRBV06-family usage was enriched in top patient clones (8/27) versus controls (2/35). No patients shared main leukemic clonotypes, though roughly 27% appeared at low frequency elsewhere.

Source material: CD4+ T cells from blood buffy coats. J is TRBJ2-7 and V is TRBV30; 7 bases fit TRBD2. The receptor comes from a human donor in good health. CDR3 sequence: CAWSGGGSGANPYEQYF. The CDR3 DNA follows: TGTGCCTGGAGTGGAGGCGGGAGCGGGGCTAACCCCTACGAGCAGTACTTC.